Following are 23 T cell receptor beta chains from one sample sequenced in a study of OX40 agonist ivuxolimab in advanced cancers. Data came from immunoSEQ multiplex PCR; TCRdb stores just in-frame clones and leaves some out. The sample has 30,000 to 35,000 clones; approximately 89% are singletons. The sample in question was CD4+ or CD8+ T cells sorted from blood, obtained in a trial of the OX40 agonist ivuxolimab. The receptor source for this set is an adult with an advanced solid tumor such as melanoma, head and neck, liver or kidney cancer.

The gene calls are TRBV29-1 and TRBJ2-2; no firm D call. Germline V gives CDR1 SQVTM, CDR2 ANQGSEA. The CDR3 is made up of 11 amino acids. With 4 bases removed from V and 5 bases from J, the gap between germline ends came to 5 bases. In nucleotides, the CDR3 is TGCAGCGTTGTCGGAACCGGGGAGCTGTTTTTT. Translation gives CSVVGTGELFF.

By proportion, this clone is medium-sized. The chain has TRBV9 and TRBJ2-7, with 9 bases lining up with TRBD1. This CDR3 is built from 15 residues. With V trimmed by 2 bases and J by 5 bases, 8 bases remained unmatched. Germline assignment: CDR1 SGDLS and CDR2 YYNGEE. CDR3 DNA: TGTGCCAGCAGCGTTCAGGGGACAGGGAGCGACGAGCAGTACTTC. Translated, it gives CASSVQGTGSDEQYF.

The chain links TRBV9 to TRBJ2-5; D is perhaps TRBD2 (5 bases). CDR1 is SGDLS and CDR2 is YYNGEE in the germline V gene. Trimming took 3 bases from V and 5 from J, leaving 14 bases between them. The CDR3 length is 14 residues. Here the CDR3 DNA reads TGTGCCAGCAGCGAGACCCACAGAGGGGAGACCCAGTACTTC. Translating it yields CASSETHRGETQYF.

The chain couples TRBV5-5 to TRBJ1-1; D may be TRBD1 (6 bases). V lost 5 bases to trimming and J lost 5 bases, with 13 bases between them. The V gene's germline CDR1 is SGHKS and CDR2 YYEKEE (reference sequence). The CDR3 extends over 13 amino acids. The CDR3 loop is CASREGGRTEAFF. The CDR3 bases are TGTGCCAGCAGGGAAGGGGGGAGAACTGAAGCTTTCTTT.

The CDR3 coding sequence is TGTGCCACCAGCAGGAACCGTAACACGAACACCGGGGAGCTGTTTTTT. This encodes CATSRNRNTNTGELFF. The chain combines TRBV15 with TRBJ2-2, with D unresolved. Trimming removed 3 bases from V and 0 bases from J, with 11 bases in between. Germline CDR1 and CDR2: LNHNV and YYDKDF (reference sequence). CDR3 length: 16 amino acids. The whole variable domain, remainder taken from reference TRBV15 and TRBJ2-2, is DAMVIQNPRYQVTQFGKPVTLSCSQTLNHNVMYWYQQKSSQAPKLLFHYYDKDFNNEADTPDNFQSRRPNTSFCFLDIRSPGLGDTAMYLCATSRNRNTNTGELFFGEGSRLTVL.

The genes are TRBV15 and TRBJ1-4; TRBD1 matches 7 bases. V lost 0 bases to trimming and J lost 8 bases; unmatched junction nucleotides: 6. Germline CDR1 is LNHNV and CDR2 is YYDKDF (reference sequence). The CDR3 is made up of 15 amino acids. CDR3 DNA sequence: TGTGCCACCAGCAGAGATCCAGGGGGTCTCGAAAAACTGTTTTTT. The encoded protein is CATSRDPGGLEKLFF.

The gene calls are TRBV9 and TRBJ2-7; a possible D gene is TRBD2 (6 bases). The germline V gene has CDR1 SGDLS and CDR2 YYNGEE. V was trimmed by 0 bases and J by 0 bases, leaving 10 bases between them. The CDR3 is made up of 15 amino acids. The CDR3 loop is CASSVGDGSSYEQYF. As DNA, the CDR3 is TGTGCCAGCAGCGTAGGGGACGGGAGCTCCTACGAGCAGTACTTC.

The chain is built from TRBV27 and TRBJ2-1, with D perhaps matching TRBD2 (5 bases). V was shortened by 8 bases and J by 6 bases, with 20 bases between the two germline ends. CDR1 MNHEY and CDR2 SMNVEV come from the germline V gene (reference sequence). The CDR3 has 15 residues. The CDR3 DNA reads as TGTGCCAGCCAAAGGGTAGGAGGTAGGATCAATGAGCAGTTCTTC. Its protein is CASQRVGGRINEQFF.

With regard to this clone: The junction and the germline gene differ at one end; a read error may be behind it. The CDR3 loop reads CASSLGVTSASTDTQYF. CDR3 nucleotides: TGTGCTAGCAGCTTAGGAGTGACTAGCGCTAGCACAGATACGCAGTATTTT. The chain has TRBV7-7 and TRBJ2-3; 8 positions match TRBD2. CDR1 is SSHAT and CDR2 is FNYEAQ in the germline V gene (reference sequence). There are 17 residues in the CDR3.

This sequence joins TRBV18 and TRBJ2-2; weak D call: TRBD2 (6 bases). Germline values: CDR1 KGHSH, CDR2 LQKENI. This CDR3 comprises 14 residues. Trimming took off 4 bases at V and 0 bases at J, with 6 bases between the two ends. CDR3 DNA: TGTGCCAGCTCACGGGGGGCGAACACCGGGGAGCTGTTTTTT. Translation gives CASSRGANTGELFF.

The chain employs TRBV4-1 and TRBJ2-2, with D perhaps matching TRBD1 (6 bases). This CDR3 has 17 amino acids. V was pared by 5 bases and J by 6 bases, with 22 bases between. CDR1 and CDR2 (germline): MGHRA, YSYEKL. CDR3 amino acids: CASSTWGTTTSPGELFF. The CDR3 DNA is TGCGCCAGCAGCACCTGGGGGACAACTACCTCGCCCGGGGAGCTGTTTTTT.

V gene TRBV7-9 combines with J gene TRBJ2-7; D is undetermined. The germline V and J ends were trimmed by 5 bases and 0 bases, with 11 bases remaining between them. CDR1 is SEHNR, CDR2 FQNEAQ, per germline (reference sequence). The CDR3 has 14 amino acids. The DNA for the CDR3 is TGTGCCAGCAGCCAGCCGGGTTTCTCCTACGAGCAGTACTTC. The encoded protein is CASSQPGFSYEQYF.

J is TRBJ2-1 and V is TRBV4-2, with D possibly matching TRBD2 (5 bases). The CDR3 length is 11 residues. Between the trimmed V and J ends, which lost 5 bases and 10 bases, there was a span of 9 bases. Germline V CDR1 and CDR2: LGHNA, YNFKEQ. CDR3 bases: TGTGCCAGCAGCTACGGGGTGGAGCAGTTCTTC. This codes for CASSYGVEQFF.

The J gene is TRBJ2-7, the V gene TRBV6-1, with 9 bases identical to TRBD1. From germline, CDR1 is MNHNS and CDR2 SASEGT. The CDR3 has 15 amino acids. Unmatched junction bases numbered 8, after V lost 2 bases and J lost 6 bases. The DNA for the CDR3 is TGTGCCAGCAGTGAATCCGGGACAGGGACCTCCGAGCAGTACTTC. The encoded protein is CASSESGTGTSEQYF.

The chain has TRBV19 and TRBJ2-7, with D possibly being TRBD2 (6 bases). This CDR3 is built from 14 residues. CDR1 and CDR2 from the germline V gene are LNHDA and SQIVND (reference sequence). Trimming shortened V by 8 bases and J by 7 bases, and 21 bases separated the two germline ends. The CDR3 spells CASRETMALGEQYF. Written as DNA, the CDR3 is TGTGCCAGTCGGGAGACAATGGCCCTTGGGGAGCAGTACTTC.

The V gene is TRBV7-8, the J gene TRBJ1-6; 9 nucleotides agree with TRBD1. This CDR3 spans 15 amino acids. Germline CDR1 reads SGHVS; CDR2 reads FQNEAQ. V trimming: 1 base; J trimming: 6 bases; junction bases outside the gene matches: 1. CDR3: CASSLDRGPNSPLHF. The CDR3 DNA sequence: TGTGCCAGCAGCTTAGACAGGGGGCCTAATTCACCCCTCCACTTT.

The chain carries TRBV13 and TRBJ2-1; maybe TRBD2 (6 bases). CDR3 size: 16 residues. The germline V gene encodes CDR1 PRHDT and CDR2 FYEKMQ (reference sequence). The germline V and J ends were trimmed by 0 bases and 0 bases, with 9 bases remaining between them. The CDR3, as DNA: TGTGCCAGCAGCTTAGGTAGCGGATACTCCTACAATGAGCAGTTCTTC. Translating it yields CASSLGSGYSYNEQFF.

The J gene is TRBJ2-1, the V gene TRBV5-1; a weak D match, TRBD1 (5 bases). Trimming pared 3 bases from V and 4 bases from J, leaving 8 bases between. The V gene's germline CDR1 is SGHRS and CDR2 YFSETQ. This CDR3 has 13 residues. CDR3 nucleotides: TGCGCCAGCAGCTCAACAGGTTACAATGAGCAGTTCTTC. This codes for CASSSTGYNEQFF.

In this sample, this clone turned up once. The chain carries TRBV6-5 and TRBJ1-2; weak D call: TRBD1 (6 bases). V shed 4 bases and J shed 6 bases, with 18 bases lying between them. The CDR3 is 15 amino acids. Germline V gene lookup returns CDR1 MNHEY and CDR2 SVGAGI. This chain's CDR3 is CASSFQGGDRNGYTF. The CDR3 nucleotides are TGTGCCAGCAGTTTCCAAGGGGGGGATCGGAATGGCTACACCTTC.

The chain has TRBV28 and TRBJ2-7, with no clear D. From germline, CDR1 is MDHEN and CDR2 SYDVKM. The CDR3 is 11 residues long. The V and J ends lost 10 bases and 2 bases respectively, with 9 bases between them. The CDR3 spells CAMGSTYEQYF. DNA of the CDR3: TGTGCCATGGGCAGTACCTACGAGCAGTACTTC. Variable domain in full (rest from reference TRBV28 and TRBJ2-7): DVKVTQSSRYLVKRTGEKVFLECVQDMDHENMFWYRQDPGLGLRLIYFSYDVKMKEKGDIPEGYSVSREKKERFSLILESASTNQTSMYLCAMGSTYEQYFGPGTRLTVT.

V is TRBV19 and J is TRBJ2-1; D perhaps matches TRBD1 (5 bases). Germline V gene lookup returns CDR1 LNHDA and CDR2 SQIVND (reference sequence). The CDR3 length is 15 residues. The V gene lost 5 bases and the J gene lost 3 bases, with 14 bases spanning the gap. The chain's CDR3 is CASSDLEDIYNEQFF. DNA of the CDR3: TGTGCCAGTAGTGACCTCGAGGACATCTACAATGAGCAGTTCTTC.

This clone was counted between two and nine times. The CDR3 loop is CASSDPRDRDGETQYF. The CDR3 nucleotides are TGTGCCAGCAGTGATCCCAGGGACAGGGATGGAGAGACCCAGTACTTC. This chain connects TRBV25-1 to TRBJ2-5; 9 bases fit TRBD1. V lost 3 bases and J lost 4; bases outside the gene matches: 9. The CDR3 covers 16 residues. Germline lookup yields CDR1 MGHDK and CDR2 SYGVNS.

The rearrangement joins TRBV27 to TRBJ1-5, with D unclear. CDR1 MNHEY and CDR2 SMNVEV come from the germline V gene (reference sequence). This CDR3 spans 13 amino acids. V dropped 8 bases and J dropped 7 bases, with 15 bases sitting between them. CDR3: CASAWASWQPQHF. The CDR3 bases are TGTGCCAGCGCTTGGGCGTCGTGGCAGCCCCAGCATTTT.